This TCR beta chain comes out of a study of control samples from healthy donors and cancer patients. Trimming took off 1 base at V and 11 bases at J, with 24 bases between the two ends. This CDR3 spans 17 amino acids. Germline CDR1 is GTSNPN and CDR2 is SVGIG (reference sequence). TCRdb keeps only in-frame clones here, not all; method: immunoSEQ multiplex PCR. The data contain 70,000 or so clones, over 75% of them singletons. Sequencing was done on a sample of blood. This receptor was taken from a man between 50 and 59 years old in good health. The rearrangement links TRBV30 to TRBJ1-6; the D gene is possibly TRBD1 (6 bases). CDR3 region: CAWSEYPGTSIRAPLHF. The CDR3 nucleotides are TGTGCCTGGAGTGAGTACCCCGGGACATCCATTAGGGCACCCCTCCACTTT.